This T cell receptor (beta chain) was retrieved from a study of T cells in tuberculosis. Overall study results and limits: Active tuberculosis alpha repertoires lay closer to GMM-specific TCRs than controls'.

Unmatched junction bases numbered 10, after V lost 4 bases and J lost 7 bases. CDR3 length: 15 residues. Looked up from germline, CDR1 is LNHDA and CDR2 is SQIVND (reference sequence). Assay used: immunoSEQ multiplex PCR; TCRdb lists only in-frame clones, some missing. Of 25,000 to 30,000 clones in the sample, 90% were seen once. Notes on this clone: What it binds is not known.

This sequence joins TRBV19 and TRBJ1-5; 7 nucleotides agree with TRBD1. The TCR was taken from a donor aged 10 to 29 with latent tuberculosis or without tuberculosis infection. The sample consisted of PBMCs. The CDR3: CASSTRIDRVQPQHF. CDR3 in DNA: TGTGCCAGTAGTACCCGAATTGACAGGGTCCAGCCCCAGCATTTT.